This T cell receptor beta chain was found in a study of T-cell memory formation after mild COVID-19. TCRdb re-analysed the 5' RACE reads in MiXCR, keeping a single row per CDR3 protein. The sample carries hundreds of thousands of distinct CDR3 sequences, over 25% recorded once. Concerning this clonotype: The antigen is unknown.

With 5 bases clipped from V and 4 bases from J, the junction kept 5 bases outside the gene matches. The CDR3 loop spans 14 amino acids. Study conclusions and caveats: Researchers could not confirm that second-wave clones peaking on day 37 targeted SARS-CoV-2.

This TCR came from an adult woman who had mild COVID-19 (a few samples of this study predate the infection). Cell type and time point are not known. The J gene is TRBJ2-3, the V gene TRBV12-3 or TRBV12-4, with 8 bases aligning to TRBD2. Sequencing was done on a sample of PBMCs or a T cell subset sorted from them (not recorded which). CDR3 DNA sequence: TGTGCCAGCAGTCTCGGGACTAGATCAGATACGCAGTATTTT. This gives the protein CASSLGTRSDTQYF.